This T cell receptor (beta chain) was recorded in a study of cytomegalovirus exposure and HLA in healthy donors (dated by TCRdb to 2017 to 2019). Background on the whole study: In an earlier analysis of several hundred of the donors, less than 350 Gb of sequence data and 117 million unique TCR beta sequences from about 179 million T cells were reported. An early release that covered 500 to 800 HLA-typed donors contained approximately 300 gigabases of sequencing data and around 80 million unique TCR sequences. Of the 300 to 450 genotyped donors, 65% to 90% fell in the genetic ancestry cluster associated with self-reported Caucasian donors. The aim of the study was to test whether cataloging public T cell receptors could identify signatures of past pathogen exposure. The T cell repertoires of several hundred subjects were profiled by immunosequencing and related to cytomegalovirus serostatus. In addition to the first cohort of 666 subjects, a separate validation cohort of 120 different subjects was used. To predict cytomegalovirus infection status, the study brought together high-throughput TCR immunosequencing, statistical association of individual TCRs with disease status, and machine learning. A later analysis re-examined previously published TCR beta repertoires from hundreds of donors and added high-resolution HLA genotyping to investigate patterns of TCR occurrence. Rather than drawing on any new phenotypic data, the later analysis identified candidate immune exposures from TCR beta sequences and the way those sequences occurred across donors. An earlier analysis of 587 of the donors applied high-throughput TCR beta sequencing to assess whether each TCR beta V gene segment acted as functional or pseudogenic. Donor age, sex, ethnicity and CMV serostatus were compiled alongside the repertoire data. In a later genetic analysis, genome-wide SNP genotypes for about three fifths of the roughly 670 donors were used, and that subset was treated as a discovery cohort. Every repertoire in the discovery cohort had been generated on one and the same sequencing platform. HLA typing included class I and class II loci at four-digit resolution. Typing coverage varied by locus: roughly 620-640 donors for A, B, C, DRB1 and DQB1; some 520 for DQA1; nearly 610 for DPA1; approximately 490 for DPB1. Several DR-DQ haplotypes were treated as single units for association and clustering because of strong linkage in the cohort. Among around 400 genotyped donors of the cohort, an average of approximately 220,000 unique TCR beta nucleotide sequences was sequenced per donor, of which about 19% were non-productive. General study outcomes and caveats: A cluster of highly shared sequence variants was judged likely to represent a technical artifact of the sequencing pipeline. The classifier was reported to diagnose cytomegalovirus status with high specificity and sensitivity in both the original cohort and the validation cohort. In this cohort, only TCR beta chains were sequenced, and detectable features were limited by the absence of alpha or paired-chain data. A later genetic analysis reported fewer N-insertions in productive TCRs among donors in an Asian-associated ancestry cluster than the roughly 700-donor mean. When HLA alleles, especially DR and DQ, strongly co-occurred, TCR associations were difficult to assign to individual alleles. A later analysis reported that several top co-occurrence clusters appeared linked to parvovirus B19, influenza, CMV and Epstein-Barr virus. In the study, 164 TCR beta chains were listed as associated with cytomegalovirus. Linkage disequilibrium might explain the correlated functional status among segregating V segments, but an unknown experimental factor could not be excluded. The authors suggested that the approach could potentially be generalized to other disease states and immunological phenotypes. A later analysis associated 15,000 to 20,000 TCR beta sequences with specific HLA alleles at a false discovery rate of 0.05. The 87-base-pair reads could not distinguish some IMGT-functional V segments, including TRBV6-2 and TRBV6-3, so those segments were excluded. In a later analysis, TCR association rates were found to vary across HLA loci, with the most associated TCRs seen for DRB1 alleles and the fewest for HLA-C alleles. In a later analysis, HLA-associated TCR beta chains showed more clonal expansion and lower generation probabilities than non-associated chains that were equally common. Most TCR sequences were observed very rarely across donors, whereas some public TCRs were present in many individuals. The presence/absence analyses assumed that sequencing depth was roughly uniform across donors, and that assumption may not be true. A further reported finding was that TCR beta sequences accurately predicted the HLA-A and HLA-B alleles for most subjects in the first cohort. Approximately 18 rarely observed V segments, including chromosome 9 orphons, were excluded from the earlier analysis of some 590 of the donors because counts were too low. V-gene and J-gene trimming of TCR beta chains was associated with a missense DCLRE1C variant in a later genetic analysis, and the association was replicated in an independent cohort. An earlier analysis of 450 to 750 of the donors showed that most TCR beta V segments appeared in productive rearrangements either about 90% or about 30% of the time, which broadly matched IMGT annotations. Because some donors lacked HLA typing at each locus, the association tests relied only on the typed subset. A later analysis found that most CMV-associated TCR beta chains appeared HLA-restricted, with HLA associations seemingly driven largely by CMV exposure. In vitro tests confirmed that three of the cytomegalovirus-associated TCR beta chains recognize cytomegalovirus antigens. CMV serostatus was the only immune exposure information available for the cohort.

In this sample, this clone turned up a few times. Its antigen specificity is not known. No base quality information exists; no much larger clone differs at one position. The protocol used for the library was the immunoSEQ multiplex PCR assay. For the multiplex PCR, a mixture combining 60 forward primers for TCR Vbeta segments and 13 reverse primers for TCR Jbeta segments was used. The CDR3 region of rearranged TCR beta genes was amplified from genomic DNA by a multiplex PCR assay. On the Illumina HiSeq System, the amplified TCR beta libraries were sequenced as 87-base-pair reads. As for the authors' bioinformatics: In a later analysis, some 80 million unique TCR beta chains were counted across the approximately 620 repertoires, and roughly 11 million of these chains were shared by at least two donors. Raw reads were error-corrected and collapsed into unique sequences by a nearest-neighbor algorithm in which closely related sequences were merged to remove PCR and sequencing errors. V, D and J gene segments were assigned by aligning CDR3 sequences to IMGT reference sequences. For a sequence to be retained, at least a six-nucleotide match to both a V gene segment and a J gene segment was required. A rearrangement was called productive if the CDR3 had no stop codons and remained in frame with V and J, and every other rearrangement was called non-productive. CDR3 was defined according to IMGT convention as the region running from the second conserved V-encoded cysteine to the conserved J-encoded phenylalanine. The earlier analysis of a few hundred of the donors excluded any sequence lacking an unambiguous match to a single V gene segment. In an earlier analysis of several hundred of the donors, V segments were called functional above 56.7% productive rearrangements and were called segregating when the between-donor standard deviation exceeded 5%. A statistical classification framework was built for diagnosing cytomegalovirus status from the catalog of TCR beta chain sequences. In a later analysis, V and J genes were assigned by comparing TCR nucleotide sequences against IMGT/GENE-DB human TR gene sequences. A later analysis assigned CDR3 sequences and most-parsimonious VDJ recombination scenarios with the TCRdist pipeline. In a later analysis, each TCR beta chain was defined by its CDR3 amino acid sequence together with its V-gene family, and reads lacking a unique V-gene family were excluded. To address suspected cross-contamination and a sequencing artifact, a later analysis removed roughly 580 highly shared, low-generation-probability nucleotide sequences. For each public chain, a later analysis derived a clonal expansion index from normalized ranks of inferred template counts within each repertoire. In a later analysis, generation probabilities were computed with a VDJ recombination model fitted to out-of-frame rearrangements, and the resulting probabilities were checked against IGoR. In a later analysis, hypergeometric tests were used to score TCR-TCR, TCR-HLA and TCR-CMV co-occurrence, with a repertoire-size bias correction applied to TCR pairs. A later analysis estimated false discovery rates by permuting HLA or CMV assignments 20 times. In a later analysis, co-occurring TCRs were grouped using DBSCAN, with TCRdist sequence similarity added in when clustering inside HLA-allele-positive subsets. For co-occurrence clustering, repertoires with fewer than 30,000 or more than 120,000 public chains were excluded, along with a handful of repertoires with anomalous nucleotide sharing. TCRdb holds this immuneACCESS table with in-frame rearrangements only. Some clones are missing; in checked studies, unresolved V genes explain under half, and the rest has no known cause. From that table come the V and J calls and clone size; the DNA was used to work out D and trimming. In all, the sample holds roughly 100,000 clones, and about 80% of those were seen once. The ten top clones hold approximately 2% of the sample.

Spanning cysteine to phenylalanine, the CDR3 consists of 17 amino acids. Only the CDR3 DNA is retained, 51 bases long and in frame from the first base. CDR1 and CDR2, per the germline V gene, are SGHDT and YYEEEE. The V and J ends are trimmed by 4 bases and 0 bases, leaving 20 bases between them. The cohort comprised fewer than 750 healthy bone marrow donors. All cohort members were sampled while nominally healthy, although unrecorded immune exposures were likely present. The donor tested CMV seronegative and was one of the 352 seronegative cohort members. Each donor provided a peripheral blood sample, and peripheral blood mononuclear cells were used for TCR beta sequencing. Genomic DNA extraction from the blood cell samples was performed with the Qiagen DNeasy Blood Extraction Kit.

The receptor chain draws on TRBV5-6 and TRBJ2-7, with TRBD2 perhaps the D gene, on 6 matching bases. The receptor was isolated from a woman aged 40 to 50 in good health and CMV-seronegative. Specimen: PBMCs. The CDR3 has the sequence CASSPYFSGPNSYEQYF. The DNA sequence reads TGTGCCAGCAGCCCCTACTTTAGCGGCCCCAACTCCTACGAGCAGTACTTC.